One sample yielded the 14 T cell receptor beta chains listed below, sequenced in a study of spatial heterogeneity in lung cancer. The time point is: sample taken at primary tumor resection. Tumor, nontumor lung or frozen PBMC supplied whole RNA that was sequenced unsorted. Each CDR3 protein is one row after TCRdb ran MiXCR on the 5' RACE reads. The sample has tens of thousands of distinct CDR3 sequences; approximately 8.2% are singletons. The sequencing used PBMCs, collected at surgery. These receptors were obtained from a male donor with early-stage non-small cell lung cancer.

The rearrangement joins TRBV5-1 to TRBJ2-3; possible D gene TRBD1, 6 bases. Trimming removed 4 bases at V and 0 bases at J, with 12 bases between. Germline assignment: CDR1 SGHRS and CDR2 YFSETQ. The CDR3 is made up of 15 amino acids. CDR3 nucleotides: TGCGCCAGCAGCCCCGTGGGGGCCAGCACAGATACGCAGTATTTT. This translates into CASSPVGASTDTQYF.

The chain combines TRBV5-4 with TRBJ2-7; 10 bases line up with TRBD1. This CDR3 has 14 residues. With V trimmed by 4 bases and J by 3 bases, 4 bases remained unmatched. Germline V lookup: CDR1 SGHNT, CDR2 YYREEE (reference sequence). The CDR3 DNA sequence: TGTGCCAGCAGCAAGGGACAGGGGTTCTACGAGCAGTACTTC. Protein: CASSKGQGFYEQYF.

On this clonotype itself: A junction end diverges from the germline sequence, so it may reflect a read error. CDR3 sequence (DNA): TGTGCCAGCAGTGCCTACGATGAGCAGTTCTTC. This translates into CASSAYDEQFF. The rearrangement joins TRBV6-1 to TRBJ2-1, with D uncertain. Germline lookup yields CDR1 MNHNS and CDR2 SASEGT. This CDR3 region has 11 residues.

The table lists this clonotype with a few counts. J is TRBJ1-2 and V is TRBV5-1, with a weak D call TRBD1 (5 bases). V shed 4 bases and J shed 5 bases, with 12 bases lying between them. In germline, CDR1 is SGHRS, CDR2 YFSETQ. The CDR3 runs 13 residues. This chain's CDR3 is CASSIGTEYGYTF. Here the CDR3 DNA reads TGCGCCAGCAGCATCGGGACGGAATATGGCTACACCTTC.

This clonotype was counted at least ten times. The rearrangement joins TRBV2 to TRBJ2-2, with D possibly being TRBD2 (5 bases). The length of the CDR3 is 14 residues. V lost 5 bases to trimming and J lost 4 bases, with 11 bases between them. Germline V gene data show CDR1 as SNHLY and CDR2 as FYNNEI. Written as DNA, the CDR3 is TGTGCCAGCAGTCCCCGAGAGGGCACCGGGGAGCTGTTTTTT. As protein: CASSPREGTGELFF.

This clonotype was recorded a few times. The chain carries TRBV7-2 and TRBJ1-1; TRBD1 aligns across 8 bases. V shed 4 bases and J 3 bases; nucleotides not matched to a gene: 13. The CDR3 is 17 amino acids. Germline-derived CDR1 and CDR2 are SGHTA and FQGNSA. In nucleotides, the CDR3 is TGTGCCAGCAGCTCGCCGGGGGCAGGGGGCTTCGACACTGAAGCTTTCTTT. This gives the protein CASSSPGAGGFDTEAFF.

This clonotype has only a few counts. The chain recombines TRBV20-1 with TRBJ1-1, with TRBD1 identical over 8 bases. Trimming took 0 bases from V and 5 from J; bases not matched to a gene: 2. The CDR3 has 13 amino acids. The germline gives CDR1 DFQATT, CDR2 SNEGSKA (reference sequence). As DNA, the CDR3 is TGCAGTGCTAGAGATCAGGGGGCGACTGAAGCTTTCTTT. It specifies CSARDQGATEAFF.

This chain uses TRBV7-2 with TRBJ2-2; D is possibly TRBD2 (6 bases). Trimming took off 2 bases at V and 4 bases at J, with 8 bases between the two ends. Germline V lookup: CDR1 SGHTA, CDR2 FQGNSA. The CDR3 is 14 residues long. The CDR3 is CASSLMGGTGELFF. The CDR3 region has the DNA TGTGCCAGCAGCTTAATGGGGGGCACCGGGGAGCTGTTTTTT.

The gene calls are TRBV6-5 and TRBJ1-1, with D uncertain. This CDR3 has 14 amino acids. Germline lookup yields CDR1 MNHEY and CDR2 SVGAGI. Trimming removed 2 bases at V and 1 base at J, with 8 bases between. The DNA for the CDR3 is TGTGCCAGCAGTTACGACCACTCGAACACTGAAGCTTTCTTT. This encodes CASSYDHSNTEAFF.

The chain has TRBV4-2 and TRBJ2-3, with D unclear. Germline V lookup: CDR1 LGHNA, CDR2 YNFKEQ. Trimming stripped 4 bases from V and 0 bases from J, with 8 bases between. This CDR3 is built from 14 residues. The CDR3 nucleotides read TGTGCCAGCAGCCTTCTCGACAGCACAGATACGCAGTATTTT. It specifies CASSLLDSTDTQYF.

This clonotype was counted a few times. This sequence joins TRBV9 and TRBJ2-3; D gene ambiguous. The V gene lost 0 bases and the J gene lost 5 bases, with 4 bases spanning the gap. The CDR3 totals 12 residues. CDR1 and CDR2 (germline): SGDLS, YYNGEE. CDR3 amino acids: CASSVAQDTQYF. The CDR3 DNA reads TGTGCCAGCAGCGTAGCCCAAGATACGCAGTATTTT. Drawing the rest from reference TRBV9 and TRBJ2-3, the complete variable domain is DSGVTQTPKHLITATGQRVTLRCSPRSGDLSVYWYQQSLDQGLQFLIQYYNGEERAKGNILERFSAQQFPDLHSELNLSSLELGDSALYFCASSVAQDTQYFGPGTRLTVL.

The chain is built from TRBV28 and TRBJ2-1, with TRBD2 matching 7 bases. This CDR3 has 16 amino acids. Germline V gene sequence: CDR1 MDHEN, CDR2 SYDVKM. The V and J ends lost 5 bases and 7 bases, in that order; junction bases with no gene match: 14. DNA of the CDR3: TGTGCCAGCAGTCCCCCGCCGGGACTACTGTATAATGAGCAGTTCTTC. Amino acid sequence: CASSPPPGLLYNEQFF.

This clonotype was picked up many times. This sequence joins TRBV20-1 and TRBJ2-7; no clear D gene. Germline CDR1 reads DFQATT; CDR2 reads SNEGSKA (reference sequence). The CDR3 has 16 residues. Trimming left V 4 bases short and J 0 bases short, with 19 bases between. The CDR3, as DNA: TGCAGTGCTACGACTTTTAGTCCTAGGAGCTCCTACGAGCAGTACTTC. Residues: CSATTFSPRSSYEQYF.

V is TRBV5-1 and J is TRBJ1-4, with TRBD1 identical over 8 bases. This CDR3 is built from 14 residues. After removal of 4 bases from V and 3 bases from J, the junction contained 2 bases not matched to a gene. The germline CDR1 and CDR2 sequences are SGHRS and YFSETQ. The CDR3 DNA reads as TGCGCCAGCAGCCCGGGACAGGCTAATGAAAAACTGTTTTTT. This gives the protein CASSPGQANEKLFF.